These T cell receptor beta chains were read from a single sample in a study of T cells in localized non-small cell lung cancer. Generated by immunoSEQ multiplex PCR, the TCRdb table keeps only in-frame clones and is missing some. The sample contains roughly 34,000 clones, about 81% of which appear only once. Specimen: peripheral blood, collected before any cancer treatment. These receptors were taken from an older male donor with stage II squamous cell lung carcinoma. Both conserved end residues are part of each CDR3. Fields, in order: clone size, CDR3 length, V gene, J gene, CDR3 protein. For some rows the clone size is stated as once, few or many, or as a class when expanded; others skip it.

.	14	TRBV4-2	TRBJ2-7	CASSQALGGREQYF
.	14	TRBV6-1	TRBJ1-2	CASRPPLPNYGYTF
.	15	TRBV13	TRBJ2-5	CASSPPEAFWKTQYF
.	14	TRBV5-1	TRBJ1-5	CASSLGRPNQPQHF
.	14	TRBV12-5	TRBJ2-3	CASGLVAYTDTQYF
few	13	TRBV21-1	TRBJ1-1	CASRSGTDTEAFF
.	17	TRBV4-1	TRBJ2-7	CASSQDGVGGEGYEQYF
.	12	TRBV27	TRBJ1-5	CASGRDGQPQHF
.	14	TRBV19	TRBJ2-3	CASSMQGSTDTQYF
.	15	TRBV30	TRBJ1-4	CAWSGVVATNEKLFF
.	14	TRBV7-9	TRBJ2-2	CASSLRNEAGELFF
.	15	TRBV18	TRBJ1-2	CASSPPGQGLLSYTF
.	14	TRBV6-1	TRBJ1-2	CASSTRQGNYGYTF
once	14	TRBV29-1	TRBJ1-4	CSVEEVGRPEKLFF
.	14	TRBV6-1	TRBJ2-5	CASTRGRGQETQYF
once	14	TRBV4-1	TRBJ2-4	CASSQDLTKNIQYF